The 14 T cell receptor beta chains presented below share a single source sample, sequenced in a study of T cell changes during pregnancy in multiple sclerosis. The table came from immunoSEQ multiplex PCR; TCRdb's copy has only in-frame clones and leaves some out. The repertoire holds 25,000 to 35,000 clones, 90% seen once, with 0.45% to 0.6% in the top ten. The specimen comprised CD4+ T cells from peripheral blood mononuclear cells, sampled in the third trimester of pregnancy. These receptors were collected from a female donor in good health, enrolled as a control in a pregnancy study.

The chain combines TRBV5-8 with TRBJ2-6, with no clear D. V was shortened by 3 bases and J by 5 bases, with 9 bases between the two germline ends. Germline V gives CDR1 SGHTS, CDR2 YDEGEE. This CDR3 contains 14 residues. CDR3 sequence: CASSSYSRANVLTF. In nucleotides, the CDR3 is TGTGCCAGCAGCTCTTATTCTAGGGCCAACGTCCTGACTTTC.

This chain joins TRBV11-3 and TRBJ1-3; D not certain. The CDR3 has 12 amino acids. CDR1 and CDR2 (germline): SGHNT, YENEEA. Deletions cut 4 bases from V and 7 bases from J, with 8 bases between. In DNA form, the CDR3 reads TGTGCCAGCAGCTCCTCCGTGAACACCATATATTTT. Protein: CASSSSVNTIYF. Using reference TRBV11-3 and TRBJ1-3 for the parts outside the CDR3, the full variable domain is EAGVVQSPRYKIIEKKQPVAFWCNPISGHNTLYWYLQNLGQGPELLIRYENEEAVDDSQLPKDRFSAERLKGVDSTLKIQPAELGDSAVYLCASSSSVNTIYFGEGSWLTVV.

The chain has TRBV18 and TRBJ1-1, with 7 bases identical to TRBD1. This CDR3 contains 14 residues. With 4 bases clipped from V and 4 bases from J, the junction kept 6 bases outside the gene matches. The germline gives CDR1 KGHSH, CDR2 LQKENI. The CDR3 reads CASSLGQGGTEAFF. The CDR3 bases are TGTGCCAGCTCACTGGGGCAGGGGGGCACTGAAGCTTTCTTT.

This clone was observed a handful of times. The chain carries TRBV30 and TRBJ1-1, with D hard to call. The CDR3 contains 12 residues. Trimming stripped 2 bases from V and 11 bases from J, with 15 bases between. From germline, CDR1 is GTSNPN and CDR2 SVGIG (reference sequence). This chain's CDR3 is CAWSHSAGAAFF. CDR3 nucleotide sequence: TGTGCCTGGAGTCACTCCGCAGGTGCGGCTTTCTTT.

This chain uses TRBV27 with TRBJ1-1; D perhaps matches TRBD1 (6 bases). Trimming took 6 bases from V and 4 from J, leaving 15 bases between them. The CDR3 has 14 amino acids. Germline lookup yields CDR1 MNHEY and CDR2 SMNVEV (reference sequence). CDR3 in amino acids: CASRNVGAGTEAFF. Here the CDR3 DNA reads TGTGCCAGCAGAAATGTGGGGGCAGGCACTGAAGCTTTCTTT.

J is TRBJ2-1 and V is TRBV6-5; D is perhaps TRBD1 (5 bases). Germline values: CDR1 MNHEY, CDR2 SVGAGI. V was clipped by 1 base and J by 2 bases, with 12 bases between them. The CDR3 is 16 amino acids. The CDR3 loop reads CASSYWAGPPYNEQFF. DNA of the CDR3: TGTGCCAGCAGTTACTGGGCAGGGCCCCCCTACAATGAGCAGTTCTTC.

The V and J genes are TRBV25-1 and TRBJ1-2; the D is unclear. CDR3 length: 14 residues. Looked up from germline, CDR1 is MGHDK and CDR2 is SYGVNS. Trimming cost V 6 bases and J 0 bases, with 11 bases left between them. CDR3 protein: CASREEGANYGYTF. The CDR3, as DNA: TGTGCCAGCAGAGAGGAGGGCGCTAACTATGGCTACACCTTC.

This chain joins TRBV6-1 and TRBJ2-4, with D possibly matching TRBD2 (5 bases). The V end lost 0 bases, the J end lost 2 bases, and 8 bases lay between the germline ends. The CDR3 totals 15 residues. The V gene's germline CDR1 is MNHNS and CDR2 SASEGT. The CDR3 DNA reads TGTGCCAGCAGTGAAGCCGGGGTTCCCAAAAACATTCAGTACTTC. Its translation is CASSEAGVPKNIQYF.

This sequence joins TRBV19 and TRBJ2-7; D possibly corresponds to TRBD1 (6 bases). The CDR3 is 13 amino acids. Germline lookup yields CDR1 LNHDA and CDR2 SQIVND (reference sequence). V shed 3 bases and J shed 1 base, with 7 bases lying between them. The CDR3 sequence is CASSMDRSYEQYF. The CDR3 DNA is TGTGCCAGTAGTATGGACAGATCCTACGAGCAGTACTTC. Together with reference TRBV19 and TRBJ2-7, the CDR3 gives the full variable domain: DGGITQSPKYLFRKEGQNVTLSCEQNLNHDAMYWYRQDPGQGLRLIYYSQIVNDFQKGDIAEGYSVSREKKESFPLTVTSAQKNPTAFYLCASSMDRSYEQYFGPGTRLTVT.

The chain couples TRBV11-3 to TRBJ1-5, with D uncertain. Germline values: CDR1 SGHNT, CDR2 YENEEA. The CDR3 has 13 amino acids. V was pared by 4 bases and J by 6 bases, with 10 bases between. DNA of the CDR3: TGTGCCAGCAGCTCCGGTCCGGGTCAGCCCCAGCATTTT. It translates to CASSSGPGQPQHF.

This chain connects TRBV6-1 to TRBJ2-3, with 9 bases aligning to TRBD2. CDR1 is MNHNS and CDR2 is SASEGT in the germline V gene. This CDR3 is 15 amino acids long. J lost 6 bases, V lost 4 bases, and 8 bases had no gene match. The CDR3: CASSALAGLMDTQYF. The CDR3 region has the DNA TGTGCCAGCAGTGCCCTAGCGGGGCTCATGGATACGCAGTATTTT.

This rearrangement joins TRBV7-2 to TRBJ2-1; TRBD2 matches 14 bases. The CDR3 covers 17 residues. The ends lost 3 bases at V and 7 bases at J; junction bases unmatched: 8. Germline V CDR1 and CDR2: SGHTA, FQGNSA. The CDR3 region is CASSFPRLAGGPNEQFF. In nucleotides, the CDR3 is TGTGCCAGCAGCTTTCCTAGACTAGCGGGAGGGCCGAATGAGCAGTTCTTC.

V is TRBV28 and J is TRBJ2-5; D call uncertain. Near its end, the DNA agrees better with TRBJ2-7, so the J call may be wrong. Germline values: CDR1 MDHEN, CDR2 SYDVKM. The CDR3 runs 13 residues. The CDR3, as DNA: TGTGCCAGCAGTTTACAGGTAACCTACGAGCAGTACTTC. Its protein is CASSLQVTYEQYF.

The chain recombines TRBV27 with TRBJ1-1, with 8 bases fitting TRBD1. Trimming cost V 7 bases and J 5 bases; bases outside gene matches: 12. This CDR3 has 15 amino acids. CDR1 is MNHEY, CDR2 SMNVEV, per germline (reference sequence). CDR3 sequence reads: CASTPLGQGETEAFF. CDR3 nucleotides: TGTGCCAGCACCCCCTTAGGACAGGGAGAGACTGAAGCTTTCTTT.